The entry that follows covers one TCR beta chain sequence. The source of the sample is a study of OX40 agonist ivuxolimab in advanced cancers. Across the whole study: Patients took ivuxolimab, an agonistic anti-OX40 (CD134) antibody. Partial responses were recorded for three patients, including one with hepatocellular carcinoma and two with cutaneous melanoma.

Baseline, cycle 4 day 1, and cycle 7 day 1 were the blood sampling points. Produced via immunoSEQ multiplex PCR; TCRdb's table is partial and in-frame only. The sample includes about 66,000 clones, around 89% seen only once; the top ten take 14%. V lost 6 bases, J lost 2 bases, and 9 bases lay in between. Germline CDR1 reads MNHEY; CDR2 reads SMNVEV (reference sequence). CDR3 length: 13 amino acids. This material consisted of CD4+ or CD8+ T cells sorted from blood, taken in a trial of the OX40 agonist ivuxolimab. The chain couples TRBV27 to TRBJ2-3, with TRBD1 as a possible D gene (5 bases). This clonotype was obtained from an adult with an advanced solid tumor such as melanoma, head and neck, liver or kidney cancer. CDR3 in DNA: TGTGCCAGCAGAGGGGCCAACACAGATACGCAGTATTTT. The encoded protein is CASRGANTDTQYF.